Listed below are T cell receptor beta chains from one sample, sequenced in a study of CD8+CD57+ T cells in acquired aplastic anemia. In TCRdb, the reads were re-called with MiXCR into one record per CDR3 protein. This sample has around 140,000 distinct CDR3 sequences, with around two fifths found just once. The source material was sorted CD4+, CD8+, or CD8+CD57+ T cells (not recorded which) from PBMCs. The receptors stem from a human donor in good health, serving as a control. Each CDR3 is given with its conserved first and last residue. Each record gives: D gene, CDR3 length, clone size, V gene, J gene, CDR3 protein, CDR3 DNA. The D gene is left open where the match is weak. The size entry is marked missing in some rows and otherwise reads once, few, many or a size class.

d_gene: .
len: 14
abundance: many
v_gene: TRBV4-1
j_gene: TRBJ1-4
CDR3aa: CASSQEVSRDKLFF
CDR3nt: TGCGCCAGCAGCCAAGAAGTATCCAGGGATAAACTGTTTTTT

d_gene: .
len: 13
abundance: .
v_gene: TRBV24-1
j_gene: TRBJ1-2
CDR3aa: CATSVEGFEGYTF
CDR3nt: TGTGCCACCAGTGTGGAAGGGTTTGAAGGCTACACCTTC

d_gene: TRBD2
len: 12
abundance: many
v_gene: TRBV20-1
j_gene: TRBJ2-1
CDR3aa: CSAAGTSNEQFF
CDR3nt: TGCAGTGCTGCCGGGACTAGCAATGAGCAGTTCTTC

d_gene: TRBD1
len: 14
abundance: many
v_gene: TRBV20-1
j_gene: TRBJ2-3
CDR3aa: CSAPIDRVTDTQYF
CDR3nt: TGCAGTGCTCCTATCGACAGGGTCACAGATACGCAGTATTTT

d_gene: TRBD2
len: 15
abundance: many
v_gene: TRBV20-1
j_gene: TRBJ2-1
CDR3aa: CSARYSSGRVSEQFF
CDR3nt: TGCAGTGCCCGATATTCTAGCGGGAGAGTCAGTGAGCAGTTCTTC

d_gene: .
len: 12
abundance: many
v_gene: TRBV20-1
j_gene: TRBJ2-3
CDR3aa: CSAVAETDTQYF
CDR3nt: TGCAGTGCTGTAGCGGAAACAGATACGCAGTATTTT

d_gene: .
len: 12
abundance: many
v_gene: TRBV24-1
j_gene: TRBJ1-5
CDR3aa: CATSVQGQPQHF
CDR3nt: TGTGCCACCAGTGTTCAGGGGCAGCCCCAGCATTTT

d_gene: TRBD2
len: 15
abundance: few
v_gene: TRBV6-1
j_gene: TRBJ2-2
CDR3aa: CASSTGTTHTGELFF
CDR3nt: TGTGCCAGCAGTACCGGGACTACCCACACCGGGGAGCTGTTTTTT

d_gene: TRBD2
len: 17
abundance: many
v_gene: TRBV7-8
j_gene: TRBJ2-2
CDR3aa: CASSSTRLAVNTGELFF
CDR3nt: TGTGCCAGCAGCTCCACACGACTAGCGGTGAACACCGGGGAGCTGTTTTTT

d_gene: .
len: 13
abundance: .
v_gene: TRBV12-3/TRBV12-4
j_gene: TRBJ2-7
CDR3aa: CASSFNAGIEQYF
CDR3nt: TGTGCCAGCAGTTTTAACGCGGGCATCGAGCAGTACTTC

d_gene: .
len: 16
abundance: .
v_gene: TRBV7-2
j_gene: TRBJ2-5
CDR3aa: CASSLDGGSGGETQYF
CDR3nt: TGTGCCAGCAGCTTAGATGGGGGGTCCGGGGGTGAGACCCAGTACTTC

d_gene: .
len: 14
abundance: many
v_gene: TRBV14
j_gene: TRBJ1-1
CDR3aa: CASSQEGGVTEAFF
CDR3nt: TGTGCCAGCAGCCAAGAAGGGGGAGTCACTGAAGCTTTCTTT

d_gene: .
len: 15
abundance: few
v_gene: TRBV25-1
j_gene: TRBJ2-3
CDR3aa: CASSELEGDTDTQYF
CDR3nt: TGTGCCAGCAGTGAACTGGAGGGGGACACAGATACGCAGTATTTT

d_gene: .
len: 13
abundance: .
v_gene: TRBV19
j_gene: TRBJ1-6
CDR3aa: CASRDYGNSPLHF
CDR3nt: TGTGCCAGTAGAGACTACGGGAATTCACCCCTCCACTTT

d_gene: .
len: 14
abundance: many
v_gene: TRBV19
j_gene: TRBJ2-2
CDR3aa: CASRRQRNTGELFF
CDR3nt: TGTGCCAGTAGGCGACAGAGGAACACCGGGGAGCTGTTTTTT

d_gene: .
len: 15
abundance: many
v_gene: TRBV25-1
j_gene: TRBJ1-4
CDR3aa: CASSEGLRNNEKLFF
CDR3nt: TGTGCCAGCAGTGAAGGACTGAGGAATAATGAAAAACTGTTTTTT

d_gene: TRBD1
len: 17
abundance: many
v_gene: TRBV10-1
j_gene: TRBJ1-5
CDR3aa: CASSCSGTVTDNQPQHF
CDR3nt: TGCGCCAGCAGTTGCTCCGGGACAGTGACTGACAATCAGCCCCAGCATTTT

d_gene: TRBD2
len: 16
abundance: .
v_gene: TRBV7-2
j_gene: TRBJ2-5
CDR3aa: CASSGGLAGGQETQYF
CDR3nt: TGTGCCAGCAGCGGGGGACTAGCGGGGGGGCAAGAGACCCAGTACTTC

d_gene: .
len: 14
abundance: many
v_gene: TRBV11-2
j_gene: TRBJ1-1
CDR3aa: CASSLAAGHTEAFF
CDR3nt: TGTGCCAGCAGCTTAGCGGCTGGGCACACTGAAGCTTTCTTT

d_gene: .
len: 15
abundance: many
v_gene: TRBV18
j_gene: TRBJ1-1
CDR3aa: CASSPRENMNTEAFF
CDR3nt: TGTGCCAGCTCACCACGGGAGAACATGAACACTGAAGCTTTCTTT

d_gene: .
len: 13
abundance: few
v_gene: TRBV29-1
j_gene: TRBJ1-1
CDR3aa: CSVLVGVDTEAFF
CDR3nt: TGCAGCGTTTTGGTTGGGGTGGACACTGAAGCTTTCTTT

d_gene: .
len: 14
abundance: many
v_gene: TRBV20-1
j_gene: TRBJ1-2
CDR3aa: CSAIEGPFNYGYTF
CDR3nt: TGCAGTGCTATAGAAGGGCCCTTTAACTATGGCTACACCTTC

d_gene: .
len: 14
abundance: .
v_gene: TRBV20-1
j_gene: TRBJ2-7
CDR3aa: CSVRLGREFHEQYF
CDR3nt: TGCAGTGTCAGGCTTGGACGGGAGTTCCACGAGCAGTACTTC

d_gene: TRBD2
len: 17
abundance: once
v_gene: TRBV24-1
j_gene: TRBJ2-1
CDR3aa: CATSDPRTSGKSNEQFF
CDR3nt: TGTGCCACCAGTGATCCTCGGACTAGCGGAAAGAGCAATGAGCAGTTCTTC

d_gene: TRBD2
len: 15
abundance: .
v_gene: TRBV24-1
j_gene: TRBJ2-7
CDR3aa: CATSDRTSGRYEQYF
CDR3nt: TGTGCCACCAGTGACCGAACTAGCGGGAGGTACGAGCAGTACTTC

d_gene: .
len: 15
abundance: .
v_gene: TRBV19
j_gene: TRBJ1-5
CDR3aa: CASSIESWGNQPQHF
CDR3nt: TGTGCCAGTAGTATAGAGTCTTGGGGCAATCAGCCCCAGCATTTT

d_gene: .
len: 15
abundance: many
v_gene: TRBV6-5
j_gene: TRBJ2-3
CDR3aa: CASSYRVSSTDTQYF
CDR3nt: TGTGCCAGCAGTTACAGGGTTAGCTCCACAGATACGCAGTATTTT

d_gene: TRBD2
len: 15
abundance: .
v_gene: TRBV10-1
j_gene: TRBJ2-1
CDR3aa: CASSQAGGTYNEQFF
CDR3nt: TGCGCCAGCAGTCAAGCGGGAGGTACCTACAATGAGCAGTTCTTC